Each of the 20 T cell receptor beta chains below was sequenced from the same sample in a study of blood T cell repertoires in COVID-19. Clones were sequenced by immunoSEQ multiplex PCR, and TCRdb holds only the in-frame ones, with some missing. The sample has under 250,000 clones; 86% are singletons. Source material: peripheral blood. The receptors here all came from a man older than 75 with acute or convalescent COVID-19.

The rearrangement uses TRBV6-5 and TRBJ1-6, with 7 bases fitting TRBD1. The CDR3 is made up of 14 amino acids. After removal of 6 bases from V and 7 bases from J, the junction contained 6 bases not matched to a gene. Germline V gene lookup returns CDR1 MNHEY and CDR2 SVGAGI. The CDR3 sequence: CASSTGAPNSPLHF. The CDR3 nucleotides are TGTGCCAGCAGCACAGGGGCCCCAAATTCACCCCTCCACTTT.

The J gene is TRBJ1-5, the V gene TRBV7-9, with a tentative D call TRBD1 (5 bases). Looked up from germline, CDR1 is SEHNR and CDR2 is FQNEAQ (reference sequence). CDR3 length equals 12 residues. V lost 3 bases and J lost 7, with 7 bases in between. The CDR3 loop is CASSLGGQPQHF. In nucleotides, the CDR3 is TGTGCCAGCAGCTTGGGGGGGCAGCCCCAGCATTTT.

This clone was seen only once. The rearrangement joins TRBV25-1 to TRBJ2-1; a possible D gene is TRBD2 (5 bases). V was shortened by 2 bases and J by 1 base, with 12 bases between the two germline ends. CDR1 and CDR2 from the germline V gene are MGHDK and SYGVNS. The CDR3 contains 16 residues. The CDR3 region is CASSEEGSPSYNEQFF. The DNA of the CDR3 is TGTGCCAGCAGTGAAGAGGGTAGCCCATCCTACAATGAGCAGTTCTTC.

V usage is TRBV5-1 and J usage is TRBJ1-5; 7 bases match TRBD1. This CDR3 is built from 16 residues. Germline values: CDR1 SGHRS, CDR2 YFSETQ. The ends lost 0 bases at V and 0 bases at J; junction bases unmatched: 3. The CDR3 here is CASSLEGADSNQPQHF. DNA of the CDR3: TGCGCCAGCAGCTTGGAGGGGGCCGATAGCAATCAGCCCCAGCATTTT.

This clone was recorded only once. This chain uses TRBV19 with TRBJ1-1, with 9 bases lining up with TRBD1. This CDR3 is built from 17 residues. V trimming: 5 bases; J trimming: 6 bases; junction bases outside the gene matches: 16. Germline values: CDR1 LNHDA, CDR2 SQIVND (reference sequence). CDR3 DNA: TGTGCCAGTAGTTTTCTTAGCCGGGACAGGGTAGACCCTGAAGCTTTCTTT. This codes for CASSFLSRDRVDPEAFF.

This sequence joins TRBV5-6 and TRBJ2-5; 8 bases are shared with TRBD1. This CDR3 spans 16 amino acids. CDR1 is SGHDT, CDR2 YYEEEE, per germline. The V and J ends lost 4 bases and 0 bases, in that order; junction bases with no gene match: 8. This chain's CDR3 is CASSLTGELNQETQYF. The CDR3 nucleotides read TGTGCCAGCAGCCTGACAGGGGAATTGAACCAAGAGACCCAGTACTTC.

This clone was counted a single time. V is TRBV27 and J is TRBJ2-7; 13 positions match TRBD2. CDR3 size: 17 residues. Germline V gene lookup returns CDR1 MNHEY and CDR2 SMNVEV (reference sequence). V trimming: 6 bases; J trimming: 4 bases; junction bases outside the gene matches: 12. The CDR3 sequence: CASRTAGLAGDLYEQYF. CDR3 nucleotides: TGTGCCAGCAGGACGGCCGGACTAGCGGGAGACCTTTACGAGCAGTACTTC.

The chain links TRBV19 to TRBJ1-1, with D possibly being TRBD1 (6 bases). V was pared by 5 bases and J by 5 bases, with 18 bases between. Germline CDR1 reads LNHDA; CDR2 reads SQIVND (reference sequence). The CDR3 has 15 amino acids. CDR3 sequence reads: CASSSTPGRGTEAFF. CDR3 sequence (DNA): TGTGCCAGTAGTTCGACCCCGGGGAGGGGGACTGAAGCTTTCTTT.

The gene calls are TRBV19 and TRBJ1-2; tentative D call: TRBD1 (6 bases). Per the germline V gene, CDR1 is LNHDA and CDR2 is SQIVND (reference sequence). CDR3 size: 13 residues. Trimming took 9 bases from V and 5 from J, leaving 16 bases between them. For the CDR3, the DNA is TGTGCCAGCCGCGGACAGACCCATTATGGCTACACCTTC. This sequence encodes CASRGQTHYGYTF.

The chain recombines TRBV19 with TRBJ1-3; D is possibly TRBD1 (5 bases). This CDR3 comprises 15 residues. V lost 5 bases to trimming and J lost 4 bases, with 15 bases between them. From germline, CDR1 is LNHDA and CDR2 SQIVND (reference sequence). The CDR3 region has the DNA TGTGCCAGTAGTCCCTTTGCGGGGGAAGGAAACACCATATATTTT. It encodes CASSPFAGEGNTIYF.

This clone was detected a few times. The chain employs TRBV7-9 and TRBJ1-2; D may be TRBD1 (5 bases). The V end was cut by 1 base, the J end by 1 base, with 7 bases between. The CDR3 runs to 14 residues. Germline loops: CDR1 SEHNR, CDR2 FQNEAQ (reference sequence). DNA of the CDR3: TGTGCCAGCAGCTTAGGTGACAGTAACTATGGCTACACCTTC. Residues: CASSLGDSNYGYTF.

The CDR3 nucleotides read TGTGCCAGCGCGGAGCAGACGGTGAGCTCCTACGAGCAGTACTTC. This translates into CASAEQTVSSYEQYF. V gene TRBV6-5 combines with J gene TRBJ2-7; no clear D. CDR3 length: 15 residues. Trimming took off 8 bases at V and 0 bases at J, with 17 bases between the two ends. Per the germline V gene, CDR1 is MNHEY and CDR2 is SVGAGI.

The chain links TRBV6-1 to TRBJ2-7, with D perhaps TRBD2 (6 bases). The CDR3 contains 14 residues. V was shortened by 7 bases and J by 0 bases, with 13 bases between the two germline ends. The V gene's germline CDR1 is MNHNS and CDR2 SASEGT. CDR3 sequence reads: CASNRDGSSYEQYF. Here the CDR3 DNA reads TGTGCCAGCAATAGGGACGGGAGCTCCTACGAGCAGTACTTC.

The V and J genes are TRBV19 and TRBJ1-5; D may be TRBD1 (6 bases). CDR1 is LNHDA, CDR2 SQIVND, per germline (reference sequence). V lost 3 bases, J lost 2 bases, and 11 bases lay in between. The CDR3 length is 15 residues. The CDR3 DNA reads as TGTGCCAGTAGTATTCCAGGGGCCGGCAATCAGCCCCAGCATTTT. Amino acid sequence: CASSIPGAGNQPQHF.

This chain's CDR3 is CASSLQGLANEKLFF. CDR3 DNA sequence: TGTGCCAGCAGCTTACAGGGGTTGGCTAATGAAAAACTGTTTTTT. The chain employs TRBV11-2 and TRBJ1-4, with D perhaps matching TRBD1 (6 bases). V lost 2 bases to trimming and J lost 3 bases, with 10 bases between them. The length of the CDR3 is 15 residues. CDR1 is SGHAT and CDR2 is FQNNGV in the germline V gene.

The rearrangement links TRBV27 to TRBJ2-7, with D possibly TRBD2 on 6 matching bases. Germline loops: CDR1 MNHEY, CDR2 SMNVEV (reference sequence). Trimming left V 3 bases short and J 3 bases short, with 9 bases between. The CDR3 consists of 13 residues. The CDR3 nucleotides read TGTGCCAGCAGTTTCTTAGCGGACTACGAGCAGTACTTC. This codes for CASSFLADYEQYF.

A single count supports this clone. The chain employs TRBV7-2 and TRBJ1-2; 8 bases fit TRBD1. The CDR3 has 15 residues. Unmatched junction bases numbered 4, after V lost 0 bases and J lost 4 bases. CDR1 and CDR2 (germline): SGHTA, FQGNSA. The CDR3 spells CASSLAQGASYGYTF. CDR3 nucleotide sequence: TGTGCCAGCAGCTTAGCCCAGGGGGCGAGCTATGGCTACACCTTC.

The V call is TRBV18, the J call TRBJ1-1; no clear D gene. The V end was cut by 4 bases, the J end by 6 bases, with 9 bases between. Germline assignment: CDR1 KGHSH and CDR2 LQKENI. There are 12 residues in the CDR3. The CDR3 spells CASSQRGAEAFF. DNA of the CDR3: TGTGCCAGCTCACAGCGGGGAGCTGAAGCTTTCTTT.

The gene calls are TRBV5-4 and TRBJ2-6; 7 bases map to TRBD1. V was pared by 3 bases and J by 10 bases, with 4 bases of the junction left unmatched. Germline V gives CDR1 SGHNT, CDR2 YYREEE (reference sequence). The CDR3 contains 13 residues. The CDR3 reads CASSSTQGNVLTF. The CDR3 DNA reads TGTGCCAGCAGCTCAACACAGGGGAACGTCCTGACTTTC.

The V gene is TRBV18, the J gene TRBJ2-1, with 7 bases fitting TRBD1. In germline, CDR1 is KGHSH, CDR2 LQKENI. V dropped 4 bases and J dropped 12; count of bases not matched to a gene: 15. The CDR3 loop spans 15 amino acids. The CDR3 DNA follows: TGTGCCAGCTCACTCGAGGTATTTGGGACAGATGCGCAGTTCTTC. Protein: CASSLEVFGTDAQFF.